Reported below is one T cell receptor beta chain. No antigen is known for it. This CDR3 spans 14 amino acids. CDR1 SGHRS and CDR2 YFSETQ come from the germline V gene. The V end lost 5 bases, the J end lost 10 bases, and 19 bases lay between the germline ends. The sample is drawn from a study of a mutant IDH1 vaccine in newly diagnosed glioma. Study summary: Vaccination followed radiotherapy alone by 4-6 weeks, or accompanied temozolomide cycles. Of treated patients, around 62% were men and roughly 40% women, averaging roughly 37 years.

Method: immunoSEQ multiplex PCR; TCRdb's copy keeps in-frame clones and lacks some. The table records roughly 46,000 clones, approximately 88% of them present only once. Documented time point: week 47, end of study. Every vaccine dose comprised 300 ug of mutant IDH1 20-mer peptide plus topical imiquimod. Regarding the study as a whole: Patients mounted vaccine-induced immune responses in approximately 94% of cases.

The chain uses TRBV5-1 and TRBJ2-1; D is uncertain. The receptor comes from a young woman with glioma. Some clones in this sample may be carry-over from other donors' samples. The sample was PBMCs, taken from a glioma patient whose treatment included an IDH1 peptide vaccine. Here the CDR3 DNA reads TGCGCCAGCAGACCAACAATGTTTGGGTTCGAGCAGTTCTTC. Its translation is CASRPTMFGFEQFF.